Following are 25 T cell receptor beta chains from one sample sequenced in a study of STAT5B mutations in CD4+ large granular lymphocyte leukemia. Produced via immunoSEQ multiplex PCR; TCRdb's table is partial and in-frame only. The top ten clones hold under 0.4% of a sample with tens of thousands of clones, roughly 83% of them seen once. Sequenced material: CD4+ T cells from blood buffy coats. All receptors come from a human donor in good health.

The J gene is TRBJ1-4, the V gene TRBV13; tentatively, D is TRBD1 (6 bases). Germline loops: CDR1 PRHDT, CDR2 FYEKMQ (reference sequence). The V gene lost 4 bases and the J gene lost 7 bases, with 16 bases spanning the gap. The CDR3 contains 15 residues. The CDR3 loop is CASSSKAGAGEKLFF. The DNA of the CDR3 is TGTGCCAGCAGCTCCAAAGCGGGGGCAGGTGAAAAACTGTTTTTT.

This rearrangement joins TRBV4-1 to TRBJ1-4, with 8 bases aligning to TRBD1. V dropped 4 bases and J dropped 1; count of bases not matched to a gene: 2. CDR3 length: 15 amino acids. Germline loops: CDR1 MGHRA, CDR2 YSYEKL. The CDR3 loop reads CASSRTGGTNEKLFF. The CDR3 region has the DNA TGCGCCAGCAGCCGAACAGGGGGAACTAATGAAAAACTGTTTTTT.

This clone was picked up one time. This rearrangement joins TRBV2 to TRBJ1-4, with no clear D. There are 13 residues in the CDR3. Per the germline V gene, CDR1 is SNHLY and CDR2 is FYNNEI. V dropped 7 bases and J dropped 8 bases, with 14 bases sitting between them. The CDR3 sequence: CASTLDHREKLFF. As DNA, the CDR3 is TGTGCCAGCACCTTGGACCATCGGGAAAAACTGTTTTTT.

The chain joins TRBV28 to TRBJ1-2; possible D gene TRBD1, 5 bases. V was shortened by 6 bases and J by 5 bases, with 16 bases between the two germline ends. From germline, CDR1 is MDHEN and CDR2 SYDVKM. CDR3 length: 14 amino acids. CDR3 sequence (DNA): TGTGCCAGCAGCGCTCCGGGACTCGGGTATGGCTACACCTTC. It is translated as CASSAPGLGYGYTF.

The CDR3 sequence is CSVGRSDTGELFF. The CDR3, as DNA: TGCAGCGTTGGCCGCAGTGACACCGGGGAGCTGTTTTTT. J is TRBJ2-2 and V is TRBV29-1; D is unclear. V was clipped by 4 bases and J by 3 bases, with 9 bases between them. Germline assignment: CDR1 SQVTM and CDR2 ANQGSEA. The CDR3 is 13 residues long.

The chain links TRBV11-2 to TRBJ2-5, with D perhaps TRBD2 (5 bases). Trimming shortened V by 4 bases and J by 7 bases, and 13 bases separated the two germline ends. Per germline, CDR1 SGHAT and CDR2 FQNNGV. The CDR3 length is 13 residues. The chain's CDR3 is CASSSGSGGTQYF. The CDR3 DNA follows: TGTGCCAGCAGCTCGGGGTCCGGCGGGACCCAGTACTTC.

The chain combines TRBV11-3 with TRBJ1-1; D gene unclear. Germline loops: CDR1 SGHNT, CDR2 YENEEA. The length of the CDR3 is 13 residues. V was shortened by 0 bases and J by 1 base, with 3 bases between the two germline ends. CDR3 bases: TGTGCCAGCAGCTTAGAGGAGAACACTGAAGCTTTCTTT. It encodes CASSLEENTEAFF.

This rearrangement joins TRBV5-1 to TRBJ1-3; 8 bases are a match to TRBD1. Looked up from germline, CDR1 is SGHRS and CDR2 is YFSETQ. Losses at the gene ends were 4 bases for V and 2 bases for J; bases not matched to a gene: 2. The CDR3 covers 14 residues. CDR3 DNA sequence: TGCGCCAGCAGCACAGGGGGGACTGGAAACACCATATATTTT. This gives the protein CASSTGGTGNTIYF.

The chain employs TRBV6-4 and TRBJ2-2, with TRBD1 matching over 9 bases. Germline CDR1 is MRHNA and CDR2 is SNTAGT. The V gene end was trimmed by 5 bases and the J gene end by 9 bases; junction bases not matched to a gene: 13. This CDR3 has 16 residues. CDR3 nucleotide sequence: TGTGCCAGCAGTCCCTCGACAGGGGGTAGGATTCGGGAGCTGTTTTTT. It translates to CASSPSTGGRIRELFF.

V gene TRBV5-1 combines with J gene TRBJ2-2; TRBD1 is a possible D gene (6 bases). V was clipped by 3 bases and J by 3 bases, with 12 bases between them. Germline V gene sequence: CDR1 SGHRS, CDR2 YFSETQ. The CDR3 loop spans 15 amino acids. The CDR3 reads CASSSGQYYTGELFF. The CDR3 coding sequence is TGCGCCAGCAGCTCCGGACAGTATTACACCGGGGAGCTGTTTTTT. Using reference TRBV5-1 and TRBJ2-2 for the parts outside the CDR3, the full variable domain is KAGVTQTPRYLIKTRGQQVTLSCSPISGHRSVSWYQQTPGQGLQFLFEYFSETQRNKGNFPGRFSGRQFSNSRSEMNVSTLELGDSALYLCASSSGQYYTGELFFGEGSRLTVL.

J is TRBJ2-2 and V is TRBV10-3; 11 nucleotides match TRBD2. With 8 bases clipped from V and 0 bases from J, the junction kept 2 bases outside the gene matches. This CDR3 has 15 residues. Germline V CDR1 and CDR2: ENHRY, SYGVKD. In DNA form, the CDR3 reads TGTGCCATCTTAGCGGGAGGGGCGAACACCGGGGAGCTGTTTTTT. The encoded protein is CAILAGGANTGELFF.

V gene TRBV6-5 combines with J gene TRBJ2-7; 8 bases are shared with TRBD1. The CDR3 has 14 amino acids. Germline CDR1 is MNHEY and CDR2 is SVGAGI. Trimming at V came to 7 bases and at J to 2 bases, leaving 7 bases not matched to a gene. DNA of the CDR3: TGTGCCAGCACAAGACAGGGGCGACCCTACGAGCAGTACTTC. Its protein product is CASTRQGRPYEQYF.

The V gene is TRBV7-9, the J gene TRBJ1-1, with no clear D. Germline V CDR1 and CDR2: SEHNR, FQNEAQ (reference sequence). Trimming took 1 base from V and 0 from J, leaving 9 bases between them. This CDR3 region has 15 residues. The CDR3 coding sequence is TGTGCCAGCAGCTTAGAGGCCGGTATGAACACTGAAGCTTTCTTT. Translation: CASSLEAGMNTEAFF.

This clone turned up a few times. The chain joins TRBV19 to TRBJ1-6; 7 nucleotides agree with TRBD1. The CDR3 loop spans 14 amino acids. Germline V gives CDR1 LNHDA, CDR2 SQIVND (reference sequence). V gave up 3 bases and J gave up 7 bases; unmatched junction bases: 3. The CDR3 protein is CASSIDRVNSPLHF. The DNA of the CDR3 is TGTGCCAGTAGTATCGACAGGGTCAATTCACCCCTCCACTTT.

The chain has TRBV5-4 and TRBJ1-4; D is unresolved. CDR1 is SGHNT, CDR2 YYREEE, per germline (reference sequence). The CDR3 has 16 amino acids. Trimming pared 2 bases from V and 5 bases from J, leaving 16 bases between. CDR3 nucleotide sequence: TGTGCCAGCAGCTTTGGGTCCCCTCAGTCGAATGAAAAACTGTTTTTT. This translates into CASSFGSPQSNEKLFF.

The CDR3 DNA reads as TGCGCCAGCAGCTTGGATGTGTATGGCTACACCTTC. It is translated as CASSLDVYGYTF. V is TRBV5-1 and J is TRBJ1-2; D unclear. Germline V gene lookup returns CDR1 SGHRS and CDR2 YFSETQ. The CDR3 spans 12 residues. V was trimmed by 0 bases and J by 5 bases, leaving 5 bases between them.

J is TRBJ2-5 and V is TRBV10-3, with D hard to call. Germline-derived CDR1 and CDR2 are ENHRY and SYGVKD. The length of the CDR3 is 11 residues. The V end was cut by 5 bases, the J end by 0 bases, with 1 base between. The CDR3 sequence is CAISNQETQYF. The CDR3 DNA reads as TGTGCCATCAGTAACCAAGAGACCCAGTACTTC.

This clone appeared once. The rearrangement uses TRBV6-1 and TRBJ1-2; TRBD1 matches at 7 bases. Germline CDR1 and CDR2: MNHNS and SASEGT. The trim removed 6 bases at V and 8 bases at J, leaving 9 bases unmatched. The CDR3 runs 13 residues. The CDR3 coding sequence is TGTGCCAGCAGAACGGACAGGAGCGGGGGCTACACCTTC. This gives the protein CASRTDRSGGYTF.

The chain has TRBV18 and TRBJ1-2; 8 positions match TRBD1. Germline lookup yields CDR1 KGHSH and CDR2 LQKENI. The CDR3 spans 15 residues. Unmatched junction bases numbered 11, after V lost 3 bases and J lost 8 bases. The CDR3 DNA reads TGTGCCAGCTCACCGCTTAAACAGGGGGATGGGGGCTACACCTTC. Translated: CASSPLKQGDGGYTF.

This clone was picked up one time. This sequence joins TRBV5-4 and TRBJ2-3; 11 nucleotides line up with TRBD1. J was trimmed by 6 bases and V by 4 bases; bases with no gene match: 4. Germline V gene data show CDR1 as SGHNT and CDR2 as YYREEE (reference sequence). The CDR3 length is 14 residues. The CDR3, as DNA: TGTGCCAGCAGCGGAAGGGACAGGGGGGATACGCAGTATTTT. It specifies CASSGRDRGDTQYF.

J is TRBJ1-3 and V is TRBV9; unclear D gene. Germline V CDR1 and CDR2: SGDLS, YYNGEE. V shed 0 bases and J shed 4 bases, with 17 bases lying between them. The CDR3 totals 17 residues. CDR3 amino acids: CASSVEVDPRPGNTIYF. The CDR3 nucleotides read TGTGCCAGCAGCGTAGAAGTGGACCCCAGACCCGGAAACACCATATATTTT.

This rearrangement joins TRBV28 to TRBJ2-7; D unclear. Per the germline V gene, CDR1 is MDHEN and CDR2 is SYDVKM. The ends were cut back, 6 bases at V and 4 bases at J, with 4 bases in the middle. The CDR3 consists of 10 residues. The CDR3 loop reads CASSTYEQYF. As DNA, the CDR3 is TGTGCCAGCAGCACTTACGAGCAGTACTTC.

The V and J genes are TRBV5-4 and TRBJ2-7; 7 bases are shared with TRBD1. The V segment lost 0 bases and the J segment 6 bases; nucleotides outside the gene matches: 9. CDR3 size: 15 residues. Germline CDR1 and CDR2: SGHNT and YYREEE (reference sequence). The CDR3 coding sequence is TGTGCCAGCAGCTTGGCCCAGGGGGATGGTCGCGAGCAGTACTTC. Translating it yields CASSLAQGDGREQYF.

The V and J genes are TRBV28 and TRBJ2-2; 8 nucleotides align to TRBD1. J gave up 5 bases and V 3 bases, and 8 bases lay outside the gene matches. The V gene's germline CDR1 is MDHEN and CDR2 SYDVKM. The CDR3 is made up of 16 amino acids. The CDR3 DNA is TGTGCCAGCAGTTTGTGGACAGGGAAAGGGACCGGGGAGCTGTTTTTT. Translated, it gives CASSLWTGKGTGELFF.

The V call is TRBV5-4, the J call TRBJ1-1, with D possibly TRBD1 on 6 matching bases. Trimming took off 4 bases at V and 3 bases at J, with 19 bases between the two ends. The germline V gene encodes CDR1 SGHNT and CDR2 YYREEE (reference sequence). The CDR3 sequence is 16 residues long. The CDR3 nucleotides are TGTGCCAGCAGCAATATGGCAGGGGAAGCGTACACTGAAGCTTTCTTT. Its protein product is CASSNMAGEAYTEAFF.